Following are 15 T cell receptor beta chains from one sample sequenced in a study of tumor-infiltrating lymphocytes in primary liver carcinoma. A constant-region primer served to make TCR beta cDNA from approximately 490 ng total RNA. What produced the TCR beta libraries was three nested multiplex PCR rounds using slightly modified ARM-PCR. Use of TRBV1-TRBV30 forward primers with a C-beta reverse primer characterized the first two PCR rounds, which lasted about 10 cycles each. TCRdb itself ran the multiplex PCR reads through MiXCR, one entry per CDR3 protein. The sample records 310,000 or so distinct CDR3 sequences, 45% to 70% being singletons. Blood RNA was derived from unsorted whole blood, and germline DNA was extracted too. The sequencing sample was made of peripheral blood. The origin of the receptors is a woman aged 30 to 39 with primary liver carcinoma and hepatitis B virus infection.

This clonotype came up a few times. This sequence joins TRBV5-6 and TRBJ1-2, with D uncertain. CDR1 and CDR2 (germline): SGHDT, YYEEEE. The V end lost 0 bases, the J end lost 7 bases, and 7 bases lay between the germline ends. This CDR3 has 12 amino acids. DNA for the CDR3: TGTGCCAGCAGCTTGGGGTCGTTTGGCTACACCTTC. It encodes CASSLGSFGYTF. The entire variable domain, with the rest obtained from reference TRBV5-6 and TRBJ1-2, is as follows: DAGVTQSPTHLIKTRGQQVTLRCSPKSGHDTVSWYQQALGQGPQFIFQYYEEEERQRGNFPDRFSGHQFPNYSSELNVNALLLGDSALYLCASSLGSFGYTFGSGTRLTVV.

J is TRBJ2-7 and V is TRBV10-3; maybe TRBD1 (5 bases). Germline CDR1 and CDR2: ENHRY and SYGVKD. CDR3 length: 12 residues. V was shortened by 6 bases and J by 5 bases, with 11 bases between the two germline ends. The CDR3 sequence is CAISGDSDEQYF. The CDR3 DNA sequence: TGTGCCATCAGCGGAGACAGTGACGAGCAGTACTTC.

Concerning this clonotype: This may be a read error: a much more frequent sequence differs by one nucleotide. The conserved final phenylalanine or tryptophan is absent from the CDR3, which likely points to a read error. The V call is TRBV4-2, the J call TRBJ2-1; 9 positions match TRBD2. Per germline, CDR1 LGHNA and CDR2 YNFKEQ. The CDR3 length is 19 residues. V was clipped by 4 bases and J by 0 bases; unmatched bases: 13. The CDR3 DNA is TGTGCCAGCAGCCCCGTCACTACAGCGGGAGGCTCCTCCTACAATGAGCAGTTCTCC. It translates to CASSPVTTAGGSSYNEQFS.

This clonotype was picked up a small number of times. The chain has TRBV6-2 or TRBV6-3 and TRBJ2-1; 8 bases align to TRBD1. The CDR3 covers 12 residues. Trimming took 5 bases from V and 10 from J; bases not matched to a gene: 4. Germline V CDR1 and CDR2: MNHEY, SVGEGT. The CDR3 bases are TGTGCCAGCAGTACAGGGGGATCGGAGCAGTTCTTC. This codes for CASSTGGSEQFF.

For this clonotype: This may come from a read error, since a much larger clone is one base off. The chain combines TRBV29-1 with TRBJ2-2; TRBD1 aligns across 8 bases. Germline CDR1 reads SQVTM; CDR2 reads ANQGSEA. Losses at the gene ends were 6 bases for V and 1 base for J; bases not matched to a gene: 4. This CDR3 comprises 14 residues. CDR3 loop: CSVRTGMNTGELFF. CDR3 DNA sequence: TGCAGCGTCAGGACAGGGATGAACACCGGGGAGCTGTTTTTT.

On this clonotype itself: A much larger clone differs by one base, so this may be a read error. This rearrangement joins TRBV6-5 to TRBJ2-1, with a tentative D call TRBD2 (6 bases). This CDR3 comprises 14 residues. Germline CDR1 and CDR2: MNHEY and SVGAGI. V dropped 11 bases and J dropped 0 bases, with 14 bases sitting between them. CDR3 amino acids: CAGNSGGSYNEQFF. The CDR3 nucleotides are TGTGCCGGCAATAGCGGCGGCTCCTACAATGAGCAGTTCTTC.

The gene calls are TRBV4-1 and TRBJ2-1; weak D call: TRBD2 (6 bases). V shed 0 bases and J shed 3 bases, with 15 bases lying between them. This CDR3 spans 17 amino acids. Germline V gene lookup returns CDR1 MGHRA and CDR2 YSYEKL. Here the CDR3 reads CASSQDPSGRYYNEQFF. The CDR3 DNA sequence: TGCGCCAGCAGCCAAGATCCTTCAGGGAGGTACTACAATGAGCAGTTCTTC.

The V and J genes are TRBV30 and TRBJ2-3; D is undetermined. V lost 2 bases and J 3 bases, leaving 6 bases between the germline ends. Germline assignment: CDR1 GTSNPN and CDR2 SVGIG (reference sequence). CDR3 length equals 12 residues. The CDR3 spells CAWSPMTDTQYF. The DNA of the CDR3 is TGTGCCTGGAGTCCCATGACAGATACGCAGTATTTT.

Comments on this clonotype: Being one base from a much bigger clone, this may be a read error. The CDR3 DNA follows: TGCAGCGCCTCAGGGGAGGGAGGGGGTGAGCAGTTCTTC. This sequence encodes CSASGEGGGEQFF. The chain joins TRBV29-1 to TRBJ2-1, with a possible D match to TRBD2 (7 bases). CDR1 and CDR2 from the germline V gene are SQVTM and ANQGSEA. Trimming took off 7 bases at V and 9 bases at J, with 19 bases between the two ends. CDR3 length: 13 residues.

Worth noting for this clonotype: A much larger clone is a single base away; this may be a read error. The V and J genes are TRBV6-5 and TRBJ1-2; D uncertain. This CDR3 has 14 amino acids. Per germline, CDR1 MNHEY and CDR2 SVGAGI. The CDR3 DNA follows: TGTGCCAGCAGACCACTTAGGGAAGACTATGGCTACGCCTTC. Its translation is CASRPLREDYGYAF.

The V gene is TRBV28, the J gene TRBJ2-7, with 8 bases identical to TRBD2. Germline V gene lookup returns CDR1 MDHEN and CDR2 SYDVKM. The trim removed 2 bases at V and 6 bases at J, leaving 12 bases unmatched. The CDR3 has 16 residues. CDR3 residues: CASSLLPSGQGVEQYF. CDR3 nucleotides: TGTGCCAGCAGTTTACTTCCTAGCGGGCAAGGGGTCGAGCAGTACTTC.

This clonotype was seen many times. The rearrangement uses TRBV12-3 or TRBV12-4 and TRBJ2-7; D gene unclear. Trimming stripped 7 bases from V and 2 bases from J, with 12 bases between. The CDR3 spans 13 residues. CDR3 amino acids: CASMRLGAYEQYF. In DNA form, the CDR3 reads TGTGCCAGCATGCGACTGGGTGCCTACGAGCAGTACTTC.

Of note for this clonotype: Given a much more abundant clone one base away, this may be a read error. The DNA for the CDR3 is TGCGCCAGCAACCAAGCAACCGGGACTAGCGGGGAAAGCACAGATACGCAGTATTTT. It specifies CASNQATGTSGESTDTQYF. The rearrangement joins TRBV4-1 to TRBJ2-3; 13 nucleotides line up with TRBD2. The germline CDR1 and CDR2 sequences are MGHRA and YSYEKL. The CDR3 loop spans 19 amino acids.

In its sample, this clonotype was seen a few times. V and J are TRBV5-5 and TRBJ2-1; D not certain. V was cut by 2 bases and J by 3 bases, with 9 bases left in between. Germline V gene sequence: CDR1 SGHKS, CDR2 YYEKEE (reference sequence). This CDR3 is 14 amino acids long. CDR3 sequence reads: CASSLVGFYNEQFF. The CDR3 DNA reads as TGTGCCAGCAGCTTAGTGGGATTCTACAATGAGCAGTTCTTC.

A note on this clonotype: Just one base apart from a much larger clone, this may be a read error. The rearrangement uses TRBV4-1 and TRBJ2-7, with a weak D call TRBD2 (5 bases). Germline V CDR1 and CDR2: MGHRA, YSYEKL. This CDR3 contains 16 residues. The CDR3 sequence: CPSSQVDMVSAGEQYF. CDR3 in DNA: TGCCCCAGCAGCCAAGTCGATATGGTCTCCGCGGGCGAGCAGTACTTC.